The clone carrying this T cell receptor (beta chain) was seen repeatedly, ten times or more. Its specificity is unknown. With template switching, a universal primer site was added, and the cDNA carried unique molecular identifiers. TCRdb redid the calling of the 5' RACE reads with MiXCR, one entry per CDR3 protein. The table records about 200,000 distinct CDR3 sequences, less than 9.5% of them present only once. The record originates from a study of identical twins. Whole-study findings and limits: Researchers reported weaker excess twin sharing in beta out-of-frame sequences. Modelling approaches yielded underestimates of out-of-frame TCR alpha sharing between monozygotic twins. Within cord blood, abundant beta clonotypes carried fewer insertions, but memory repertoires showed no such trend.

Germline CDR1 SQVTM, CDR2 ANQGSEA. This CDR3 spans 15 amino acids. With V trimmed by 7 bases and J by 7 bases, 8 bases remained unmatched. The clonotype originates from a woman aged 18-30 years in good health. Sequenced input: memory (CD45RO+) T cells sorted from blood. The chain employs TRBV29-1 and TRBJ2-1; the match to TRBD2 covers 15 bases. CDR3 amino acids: CSAYAGTSGGNEQFF. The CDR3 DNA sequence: TGCAGCGCCTATGCCGGGACTAGCGGGGGGAATGAGCAGTTCTTC.